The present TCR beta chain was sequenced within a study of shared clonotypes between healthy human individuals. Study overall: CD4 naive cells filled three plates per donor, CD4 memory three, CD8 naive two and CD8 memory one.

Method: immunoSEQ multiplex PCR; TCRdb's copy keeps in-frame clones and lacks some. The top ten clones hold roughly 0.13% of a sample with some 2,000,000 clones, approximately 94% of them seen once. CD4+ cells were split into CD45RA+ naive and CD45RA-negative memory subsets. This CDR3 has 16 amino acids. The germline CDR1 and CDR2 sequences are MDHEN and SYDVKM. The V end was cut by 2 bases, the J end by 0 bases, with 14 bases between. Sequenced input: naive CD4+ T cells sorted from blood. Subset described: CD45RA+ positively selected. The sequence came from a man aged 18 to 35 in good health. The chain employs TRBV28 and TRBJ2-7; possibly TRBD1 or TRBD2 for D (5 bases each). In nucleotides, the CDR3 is TGTGCCAGCAGTTTAGGCCCGGGACGGAGCTCCTACGAGCAGTACTTC. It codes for CASSLGPGRSSYEQYF.